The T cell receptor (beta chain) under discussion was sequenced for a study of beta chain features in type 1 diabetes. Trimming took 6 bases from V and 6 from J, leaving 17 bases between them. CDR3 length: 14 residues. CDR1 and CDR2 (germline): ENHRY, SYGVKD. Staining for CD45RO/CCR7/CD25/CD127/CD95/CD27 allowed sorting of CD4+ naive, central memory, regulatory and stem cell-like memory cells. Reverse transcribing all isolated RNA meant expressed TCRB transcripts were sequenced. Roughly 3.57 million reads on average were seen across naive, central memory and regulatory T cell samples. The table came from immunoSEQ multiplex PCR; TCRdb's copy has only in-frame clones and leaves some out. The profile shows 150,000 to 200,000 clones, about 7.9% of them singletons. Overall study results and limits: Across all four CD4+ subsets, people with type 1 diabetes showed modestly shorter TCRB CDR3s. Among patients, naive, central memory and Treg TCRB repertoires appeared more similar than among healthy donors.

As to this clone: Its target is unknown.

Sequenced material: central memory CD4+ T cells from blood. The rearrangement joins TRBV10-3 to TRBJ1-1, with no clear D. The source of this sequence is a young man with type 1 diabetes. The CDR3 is CAIRGMKTAAEAFF. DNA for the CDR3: TGTGCCATCAGGGGCATGAAGACGGCAGCTGAAGCTTTCTTT.